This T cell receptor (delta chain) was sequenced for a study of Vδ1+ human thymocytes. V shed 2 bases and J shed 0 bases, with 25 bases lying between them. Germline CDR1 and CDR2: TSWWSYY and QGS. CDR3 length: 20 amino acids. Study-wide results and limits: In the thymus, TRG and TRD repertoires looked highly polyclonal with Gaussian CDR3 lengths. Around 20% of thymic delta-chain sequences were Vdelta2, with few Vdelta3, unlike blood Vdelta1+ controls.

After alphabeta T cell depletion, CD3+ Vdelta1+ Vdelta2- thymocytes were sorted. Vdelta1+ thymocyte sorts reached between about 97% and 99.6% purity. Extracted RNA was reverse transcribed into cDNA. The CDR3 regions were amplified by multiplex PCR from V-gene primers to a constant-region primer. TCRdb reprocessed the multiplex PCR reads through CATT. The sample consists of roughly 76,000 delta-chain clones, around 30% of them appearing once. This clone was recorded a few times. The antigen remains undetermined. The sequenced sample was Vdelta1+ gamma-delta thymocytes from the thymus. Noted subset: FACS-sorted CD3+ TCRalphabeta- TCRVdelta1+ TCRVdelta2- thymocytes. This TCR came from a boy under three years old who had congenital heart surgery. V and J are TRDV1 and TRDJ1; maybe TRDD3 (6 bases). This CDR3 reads CALGEIGGLPLGCDTDKLIF. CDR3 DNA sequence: TGTGCTCTTGGGGAAATTGGGGGCTTACCTTTGGGGTGTGACACCGATAAACTCATCTTT.